This passage covers 32 T cell receptor beta chains from one sample sequenced in a study of blood T cell repertoires in COVID-19. Sequenced by immunoSEQ multiplex PCR; TCRdb stores in-frame clones only, minus some. The sample lists 200,000 to 250,000 clones, 70% to 90% occurring once. Sequenced: peripheral blood. These receptors came from a woman between 18 and 29 years old who had recovered from COVID-19.

This clone was counted a few times. The V gene is TRBV4-3, the J gene TRBJ1-5; weak D call: TRBD1 (5 bases). From germline, CDR1 is LGHNA and CDR2 YSLEER. Trimming removed 4 bases from V and 6 bases from J, with 16 bases in between. This CDR3 is built from 15 residues. CDR3 sequence: CASSRLRGPGQPQHF. The CDR3 DNA sequence: TGCGCCAGCAGCCGTTTAAGGGGTCCGGGTCAGCCCCAGCATTTT.

The gene calls are TRBV7-8 and TRBJ1-2, with 7 bases fitting TRBD1. Trimming at V came to 5 bases and at J to 5 bases, leaving 8 bases not matched to a gene. CDR1 is SGHVS, CDR2 FQNEAQ, per germline. There are 14 residues in the CDR3. The CDR3 DNA follows: TGTGCCAGCAGCCAGCGACAGGGATATTATGGCTACACCTTC. Protein sequence: CASSQRQGYYGYTF.

The CDR3 DNA is TGTGCCATCAGTGACGCCCCCGGGACAGGGGGCGCGGTGAGGGCCAACAATGAGCAGTTCTTC. Its translation: CAISDAPGTGGAVRANNEQFF. The chain links TRBV10-3 to TRBJ2-1; 12 nucleotides agree with TRBD1. CDR1 ENHRY and CDR2 SYGVKD come from the germline V gene. There are 21 residues in the CDR3. J gave up 5 bases and V 3 bases, and 20 bases lay outside the gene matches.

The J gene is TRBJ2-1, the V gene TRBV10-3; the D is unclear. CDR1 ENHRY and CDR2 SYGVKD come from the germline V gene. V shed 3 bases and J shed 5 bases, with 17 bases lying between them. The CDR3 runs to 16 residues. The DNA for the CDR3 is TGTGCCATCAGTGAAGTCGGGTATTACCCAAACAATGAGCAGTTCTTC. Protein: CAISEVGYYPNNEQFF.

This rearrangement joins TRBV29-1 to TRBJ1-1, with D possibly matching TRBD1 (6 bases). V was cut by 3 bases and J by 1 base, with 15 bases left in between. Germline values: CDR1 SQVTM, CDR2 ANQGSEA. This CDR3 is built from 15 residues. The CDR3 DNA sequence: TGCAGCGTTGATAAATGGGGGACACAGAACACTGAAGCTTTCTTT. Translated: CSVDKWGTQNTEAFF. The full variable domain, rest sourced from reference TRBV29-1 and TRBJ1-1, is SAVISQKPSRDICQRGTSLTIQCQVDSQVTMMFWYRQQPGQSLTLIATANQGSEATYESGFVIDKFPISRPNLTFSTLTVSNMSPEDSSIYLCSVDKWGTQNTEAFFGQGTRLTVV.

The V gene is TRBV20-1, the J gene TRBJ2-7, with a tentative D call TRBD1 (5 bases). The CDR3 length is 11 residues. The V and J ends lost 6 bases and 4 bases respectively, with 10 bases between them. The germline CDR1 and CDR2 sequences are DFQATT and SNEGSKA (reference sequence). The chain's CDR3 is CSANYRYEQYF. The DNA for the CDR3 is TGCAGTGCCAACTACAGGTACGAGCAGTACTTC.

The chain carries TRBV11-2 and TRBJ1-5, with 8 bases aligning to TRBD1. The CDR3 runs to 15 residues. J gave up 7 bases and V 5 bases, and 10 bases lay outside the gene matches. Germline lookup yields CDR1 SGHAT and CDR2 FQNNGV. The CDR3: CASSPLTGVGQPQHF. DNA for the CDR3: TGTGCCAGCAGCCCCTTGACAGGGGTCGGCCAGCCCCAGCATTTT.

This chain connects TRBV19 to TRBJ1-2; possible D gene TRBD1, 6 bases. This CDR3 region has 16 residues. The V gene lost 3 bases and the J gene lost 3 bases, with 17 bases spanning the gap. Germline CDR1 and CDR2: LNHDA and SQIVND (reference sequence). The CDR3 loop is CASSIDLLGGYYGYTF. CDR3 DNA sequence: TGTGCCAGTAGTATCGACTTGTTAGGGGGATACTATGGCTACACCTTC. Using reference TRBV19 and TRBJ1-2 for the parts outside the CDR3, the full variable domain is DGGITQSPKYLFRKEGQNVTLSCEQNLNHDAMYWYRQDPGQGLRLIYYSQIVNDFQKGDIAEGYSVSREKKESFPLTVTSAQKNPTAFYLCASSIDLLGGYYGYTFGSGTRLTVV.

The chain's CDR3 is CASSLGLLPHNEQFF. The CDR3 bases are TGTGCCAGCAGCCTGGGACTTCTACCCCACAATGAGCAGTTCTTC. J is TRBJ2-1 and V is TRBV7-2, with a weak D call TRBD2 (6 bases). This CDR3 comprises 15 residues. The germline gives CDR1 SGHTA, CDR2 FQGNSA. With 5 bases removed from V and 5 bases from J, the gap between germline ends came to 16 bases.

DNA for the CDR3: TGTGCCAGCAGCTTGGGGACAGGGAATTCACCCCTCCACTTT. This encodes CASSLGTGNSPLHF. The gene calls are TRBV5-6 and TRBJ1-6, with TRBD1 matching over 8 bases. This CDR3 spans 14 amino acids. V gave up 0 bases and J gave up 7 bases; unmatched junction bases: 0. Germline V CDR1 and CDR2: SGHDT, YYEEEE.

CDR3 residues: CASSLAGGGVYEQYF. DNA for the CDR3: TGTGCCAGCAGCTTAGCAGGGGGAGGGGTCTACGAGCAGTACTTC. This chain connects TRBV7-8 to TRBJ2-7; D possibly corresponds to TRBD2 (7 bases). Trimming cost V 0 bases and J 3 bases, with 12 bases left between them. This CDR3 spans 15 amino acids. Germline CDR1 and CDR2: SGHVS and FQNEAQ.

V gene TRBV30 combines with J gene TRBJ2-3, with TRBD2 identical over 10 bases. The CDR3 is made up of 16 amino acids. Per the germline V gene, CDR1 is GTSNPN and CDR2 is SVGIG (reference sequence). V dropped 0 bases and J dropped 1; count of bases not matched to a gene: 4. CDR3 residues: CAWSVPGTSGTDTQYF. The CDR3 coding sequence is TGTGCCTGGAGTGTACCTGGGACTAGCGGCACAGATACGCAGTATTTT. The complete variable domain, with remaining parts taken from reference TRBV30 and TRBJ2-3, reads SQTIHQWPATLVQPVGSPLSLECTVEGTSNPNLYWYRQAAGRGLQLLFYSVGIGQISSEVPQNLSASRPQDRQFILSSKKLLLSDSGFYLCAWSVPGTSGTDTQYFGPGTRLTVL.

The chain joins TRBV11-2 to TRBJ2-3; 10 bases match TRBD2. Germline V gene data show CDR1 as SGHAT and CDR2 as FQNNGV. CDR3 length: 16 amino acids. The V segment lost 0 bases and the J segment 1 base; nucleotides outside the gene matches: 1. CDR3 amino acids: CASSLDLAGGTDTQYF. The CDR3 DNA follows: TGTGCCAGCAGCTTAGATCTAGCGGGAGGCACAGATACGCAGTATTTT.

The V gene is TRBV24-1, the J gene TRBJ1-3, with D hard to call. The CDR3 sequence is 16 residues long. V lost 2 bases and J lost 0, with 10 bases in between. Germline CDR1 and CDR2: KGHDR and SFDVKD. CDR3 loop: CATSDSKRSSGNTIYF. CDR3 nucleotide sequence: TGTGCCACCAGTGATTCTAAGAGAAGCTCTGGAAACACCATATATTTT.

V and J are TRBV30 and TRBJ2-1; D uncertain. V shed 4 bases and J shed 0 bases, with 4 bases lying between them. In germline, CDR1 is GTSNPN, CDR2 SVGIG (reference sequence). The CDR3 has 12 amino acids. The CDR3, as DNA: TGTGCCTGGATCCGCTCCTACAATGAGCAGTTCTTC. Translating gives CAWIRSYNEQFF.

V usage is TRBV5-5 and J usage is TRBJ2-7, with 7 bases fitting TRBD1. CDR1 SGHKS and CDR2 YYEKEE come from the germline V gene (reference sequence). This CDR3 comprises 16 residues. The V gene end was trimmed by 0 bases and the J gene end by 6 bases; junction bases not matched to a gene: 12. DNA for the CDR3: TGTGCCAGCAGCTTGGATCGACAGGGACCAACGGGCGAGCAGTACTTC. This gives the protein CASSLDRQGPTGEQYF.

The chain combines TRBV6-6 with TRBJ2-5, with 8 positions matching TRBD1. V lost 6 bases to trimming and J lost 1 base; unmatched junction nucleotides: 7. The germline V gene has CDR1 MNHNY and CDR2 SVGAGI (reference sequence). The CDR3 has 15 residues. The CDR3 region is CASSRGQGGQETQYF. The CDR3 DNA reads as TGTGCCAGCAGCCGTGGACAGGGTGGCCAAGAGACCCAGTACTTC.

The chain is built from TRBV12-3 or TRBV12-4 and TRBJ1-2; the match to TRBD1 covers 9 bases. The CDR3 runs 13 residues. V shed 5 bases, J shed 6 bases, and the junction held 4 bases outside the gene matches. The CDR3 coding sequence is TGTGCCAGCAGTCGGACAGGGGTTGATGGCTACACCTTC. It yields the protein CASSRTGVDGYTF.

CDR3 loop: CASSARPQGNTEAFF. The CDR3 DNA reads as TGTGCCAGCAGCGCCCGACCGCAGGGGAACACTGAAGCTTTCTTT. V usage is TRBV7-2 and J usage is TRBJ1-1; tentatively, D is TRBD1 (5 bases). This CDR3 comprises 15 residues. CDR1 and CDR2 from the germline V gene are SGHTA and FQGNSA. V dropped 5 bases and J dropped 1 base, with 14 bases sitting between them.

The V call is TRBV6-5, the J call TRBJ1-1; perhaps TRBD1 as D (5 bases). V was clipped by 2 bases and J by 0 bases, with 7 bases between them. The CDR3 covers 14 residues. CDR1 MNHEY and CDR2 SVGAGI come from the germline V gene. The CDR3 loop is CASSYRGMNTEAFF. The CDR3 DNA follows: TGTGCCAGCAGTTACAGGGGAATGAACACTGAAGCTTTCTTT.

This clone was seen a few times. This CDR3 is CASSLNGNTEAFF. Written as DNA, the CDR3 is TGTGCCAGCAGCTTAAACGGGAACACTGAAGCTTTCTTT. This rearrangement joins TRBV7-9 to TRBJ1-1; D is undetermined. The V end was cut by 2 bases, the J end by 1 base, with 5 bases between. Germline V gives CDR1 SEHNR, CDR2 FQNEAQ (reference sequence). There are 13 residues in the CDR3.

The CDR3 nucleotides are TGTGCCTGGAGTTTCCTTCCGGGGTTGGGAGGTGGAGCTTTCTTT. Amino acid sequence: CAWSFLPGLGGGAFF. The V gene is TRBV30, the J gene TRBJ1-1, with D uncertain. Germline-derived CDR1 and CDR2 are GTSNPN and SVGIG (reference sequence). The CDR3 totals 15 residues. Trimming cost V 2 bases and J 10 bases, with 23 bases left between them. The whole variable domain, remainder taken from reference TRBV30 and TRBJ1-1, is SQTIHQWPATLVQPVGSPLSLECTVEGTSNPNLYWYRQAAGRGLQLLFYSVGIGQISSEVPQNLSASRPQDRQFILSSKKLLLSDSGFYLCAWSFLPGLGGGAFFGQGTRLTVV.

The chain has TRBV9 and TRBJ1-2, with unresolved D. The CDR3 totals 13 residues. V dropped 5 bases and J dropped 4 bases, with 12 bases sitting between them. From germline, CDR1 is SGDLS and CDR2 YYNGEE. CDR3 in amino acids: CASREREGYGYTF. CDR3 in DNA: TGTGCCAGCAGAGAAAGGGAGGGCTATGGCTACACCTTC.

The chain combines TRBV6-5 with TRBJ1-6, with 10 bases that match TRBD1. CDR3 length: 16 amino acids. Per germline, CDR1 MNHEY and CDR2 SVGAGI. V was clipped by 4 bases and J by 4 bases; unmatched bases: 4. The chain's CDR3 is CASSFRTGGYNSPLHF. Written as DNA, the CDR3 is TGTGCCAGCAGTTTCAGGACAGGGGGTTATAATTCACCCCTCCACTTT.

The V and J genes are TRBV3-1 (or the pseudogene TRBV3-2) and TRBJ1-2, with 8 positions matching TRBD1. Germline V lookup: CDR1 LGHDT, CDR2 YNNKEL (reference sequence). The CDR3 loop spans 16 amino acids. The V gene end was trimmed by 5 bases and the J gene end by 3 bases; junction bases not matched to a gene: 11. The DNA of the CDR3 is TGTGCCAGCAGCGCCTCTGGGGCAGGGGGCGACTATGGCTACACCTTC. Protein: CASSASGAGGDYGYTF.

V usage is TRBV5-4 and J usage is TRBJ1-4; D gene uncertain. The CDR3 is made up of 14 amino acids. Trimming cost V 0 bases and J 5 bases, with 8 bases left between them. Germline V CDR1 and CDR2: SGHNT, YYREEE (reference sequence). The CDR3 reads CASSLGNRNEKLFF. The DNA for the CDR3 is TGTGCCAGCAGCTTGGGAAACAGAAATGAAAAACTGTTTTTT.

This chain joins TRBV10-3 and TRBJ1-6; the D gene is possibly TRBD1 (6 bases). The length of the CDR3 is 15 residues. Trimming stripped 6 bases from V and 3 bases from J, with 12 bases between. Germline V gene data show CDR1 as ENHRY and CDR2 as SYGVKD. The CDR3 nucleotides are TGTGCCATCAGGCAGGGGTTCGACTATAATTCACCCCTCCACTTT. It is translated as CAIRQGFDYNSPLHF.

This sequence joins TRBV6-6 and TRBJ2-5; D call uncertain. Trimming left V 5 bases short and J 1 base short, with 5 bases between. The CDR3 has 12 residues. Germline values: CDR1 MNHNY, CDR2 SVGAGI (reference sequence). For the CDR3, the DNA is TGTGCCAGCAGTCAGCTCCAAGAGACCCAGTACTTC. Translated: CASSQLQETQYF.

J is TRBJ2-7 and V is TRBV5-5; no firm D call. The V end lost 2 bases, the J end lost 9 bases, and 15 bases lay between the germline ends. Germline CDR1 and CDR2: SGHKS and YYEKEE (reference sequence). The CDR3 consists of 13 residues. CDR3 bases: TGTGCCAGCAGCTTAGTTTCAGAGGAAAGGCAGTACTTC. It encodes CASSLVSEERQYF.

The V and J genes are TRBV4-3 and TRBJ2-1, with D possibly matching TRBD1 (6 bases). The CDR3 is made up of 15 amino acids. Trimming pared 2 bases from V and 4 bases from J, leaving 12 bases between. From germline, CDR1 is LGHNA and CDR2 YSLEER. The CDR3 DNA reads TGCGCCAGCAGCCAATGGGACAATGTTTACAATGAGCAGTTCTTC. It yields the protein CASSQWDNVYNEQFF.

This chain links TRBV6-6 with TRBJ1-6; 8 positions match TRBD1. The CDR3 consists of 14 residues. Germline lookup yields CDR1 MNHNY and CDR2 SVGAGI (reference sequence). J gave up 9 bases and V 5 bases, and 6 bases lay outside the gene matches. In nucleotides, the CDR3 is TGTGCCAGCAGTAGGACAGGGTTTAGTTCACCCCTCCACTTT. Its protein is CASSRTGFSSPLHF.

The DNA of the CDR3 is TGTGCCTGGGGTGGACCCGGGACTTTCTCCTACGAGCAGTACTTC. Translating it yields CAWGGPGTFSYEQYF. This sequence joins TRBV30 and TRBJ2-7, with D perhaps TRBD2 (6 bases). CDR1 and CDR2 from the germline V gene are GTSNPN and SVGIG (reference sequence). This CDR3 region has 15 residues. V lost 5 bases, J lost 0 bases, and 17 bases lay in between.